A single sample gave rise to the 15 T cell receptor beta chains below, sequenced in a study of blood T cell repertoires in COVID-19. Some clones are missing from TCRdb's copy, which holds only in-frame ones; the method was immunoSEQ multiplex PCR. The table has about 92,000 clones, 60% to 85% seen once. The sequencing sample was made of peripheral blood. The receptors stem from a man aged 50 to 59 who had recovered from COVID-19.

V and J are TRBV27 and TRBJ2-7; a weak D match, TRBD1 (5 bases). The CDR3 covers 14 residues. Deletions cut 4 bases from V and 0 bases from J, with 10 bases between. Germline loops: CDR1 MNHEY, CDR2 SMNVEV (reference sequence). The CDR3 DNA reads TGTGCCAGCAGTTCCCCAGGGTACTCCTACGAGCAGTACTTC. Translated: CASSSPGYSYEQYF.

J is TRBJ1-6 and V is TRBV2; possibly TRBD1 for D (6 bases). The CDR3 has 15 amino acids. The germline gives CDR1 SNHLY, CDR2 FYNNEI. The germline V and J ends were trimmed by 1 base and 10 bases, with 14 bases remaining between them. The CDR3 DNA reads as TGTGCCAGCAGTGAAGGACAGGACACAGGGTCACCCCTCCACTTT. Translation gives CASSEGQDTGSPLHF.

This clone was detected only a few times. This chain uses TRBV7-3 with TRBJ2-2, with 12 bases lining up with TRBD1. Germline V CDR1 and CDR2: SGHTA, FQGTGA. With V trimmed by 4 bases and J by 4 bases, 4 bases remained unmatched. The CDR3 sequence is 16 residues long. CDR3 in amino acids: CASSSGQGAATGELFF. The CDR3 DNA sequence: TGTGCCAGCAGCTCGGGACAGGGGGCCGCCACCGGGGAGCTGTTTTTT.

V gene TRBV29-1 combines with J gene TRBJ1-2; D uncertain. The CDR3 spans 13 residues. Per germline, CDR1 SQVTM and CDR2 ANQGSEA. Trimming stripped 7 bases from V and 7 bases from J, with 19 bases between. For the CDR3, the DNA is TGCAGCGGTCTCGAAGGCGACGGGGTTGGCTACACCTTC. It is translated as CSGLEGDGVGYTF.

The chain carries TRBV14 and TRBJ2-3, with D possibly TRBD1 on 5 matching bases. The V and J ends lost 6 bases and 1 base respectively, with 8 bases between them. Germline V lookup: CDR1 SGHDN, CDR2 FVKESK. The CDR3 totals 13 residues. For the CDR3, the DNA is TGTGCCAGCAGACAGGCCCGCACAGATACGCAGTATTTT. It translates to CASRQARTDTQYF.

The chain carries TRBV5-6 and TRBJ2-7; TRBD1 aligns across 9 bases. V was clipped by 2 bases and J by 2 bases; unmatched bases: 2. Germline V lookup: CDR1 SGHDT, CDR2 YYEEEE. The CDR3 is 14 residues long. CDR3 sequence reads: CASSFRQGAYEQYF. CDR3 DNA: TGTGCCAGCAGCTTTCGACAGGGGGCCTACGAGCAGTACTTC.

This chain joins TRBV30 and TRBJ2-7; the D is unclear. V lost 0 bases and J lost 3, with 6 bases in between. The CDR3 sequence is 12 residues long. Germline CDR1 GTSNPN, CDR2 SVGIG (reference sequence). CDR3: CAWSVVGYEQYF. As DNA, the CDR3 is TGTGCCTGGAGTGTAGTCGGCTACGAGCAGTACTTC.

The V gene is TRBV3-1 (or the pseudogene TRBV3-2), the J gene TRBJ1-1; D not resolved. From germline, CDR1 is LGHDT and CDR2 YNNKEL (reference sequence). The ends were cut back, 3 bases at V and 3 bases at J, with 8 bases in the middle. The CDR3 totals 13 residues. The CDR3 DNA reads as TGTGCCAGCAGCCATGAGGGTGACACTGAAGCTTTCTTT. Translated, it gives CASSHEGDTEAFF.

This chain uses TRBV19 with TRBJ2-1; D might be TRBD1 (5 bases). This CDR3 has 14 residues. The V gene's germline CDR1 is LNHDA and CDR2 SQIVND (reference sequence). The V end lost 3 bases, the J end lost 5 bases, and 11 bases lay between the germline ends. CDR3 bases: TGTGCCAGTAGTATTGTTCAGGACAACAATGAGCAGTTCTTC. As protein: CASSIVQDNNEQFF.

The chain recombines TRBV19 with TRBJ1-5; D not resolved. CDR3 length: 15 residues. Deletions cut 3 bases from V and 0 bases from J, with 9 bases between. Germline V gives CDR1 LNHDA, CDR2 SQIVND (reference sequence). CDR3 sequence (DNA): TGTGCCAGTAGTATCGGCGGCTATAGCAATCAGCCCCAGCATTTT. It encodes CASSIGGYSNQPQHF.

The V call is TRBV5-8, the J call TRBJ2-2; 8 bases are a match to TRBD2. Trimming at V came to 4 bases and at J to 0 bases, leaving 8 bases not matched to a gene. The length of the CDR3 is 17 residues. Germline assignment: CDR1 SGHTS and CDR2 YDEGEE. CDR3: CASSRRGSGANTGELFF. In DNA form, the CDR3 reads TGTGCCAGCAGCCGGCGGGGTAGCGGGGCGAACACCGGGGAGCTGTTTTTT.

The chain has TRBV27 and TRBJ2-3; 8 positions agree with TRBD1. The length of the CDR3 is 15 residues. Germline CDR1 reads MNHEY; CDR2 reads SMNVEV (reference sequence). V gave up 5 bases and J gave up 4 bases; unmatched junction bases: 8. The CDR3 sequence is CASSPRQGRSDTQYF. For the CDR3, the DNA is TGTGCCAGCAGTCCACGACAGGGGCGGTCAGATACGCAGTATTTT.

The count of this clone is one. The chain combines TRBV5-4 with TRBJ2-7; TRBD1 matches at 9 bases. V was clipped by 4 bases and J by 4 bases; unmatched bases: 6. This CDR3 region has 14 residues. Germline V gene data show CDR1 as SGHNT and CDR2 as YYREEE (reference sequence). DNA of the CDR3: TGTGCCAGCAGCCCTGCGGGACAGGGTTACGAGCAGTACTTC. Protein: CASSPAGQGYEQYF.

The V gene is TRBV5-1, the J gene TRBJ1-3; 10 bases are shared with TRBD1. With 4 bases clipped from V and 2 bases from J, the junction kept 6 bases outside the gene matches. Germline CDR1 is SGHRS and CDR2 is YFSETQ. This CDR3 is 16 amino acids long. The CDR3 region is CASSPGQGSAGNTIYF. The CDR3 DNA follows: TGCGCCAGCAGCCCGGGACAGGGGAGTGCTGGAAACACCATATATTTT.

The gene calls are TRBV4-2 and TRBJ2-2; D ambiguous. The V end was cut by 1 base, the J end by 6 bases, with 12 bases between. The CDR3 has 15 residues. Germline CDR1 reads LGHNA; CDR2 reads YNFKEQ. DNA for the CDR3: TGTGCCAGCAGCCAAGTGACAACAGCCTCCGGGGAGCTGTTTTTT. This sequence encodes CASSQVTTASGELFF.